This entry lists 21 T cell receptor beta chains sequenced from one sample in a study of tumor-infiltrating lymphocytes in primary liver carcinoma. The source of the blood RNA was unsorted whole blood, and germline DNA was extracted as well. Reverse transcription of about 0.5 ug total RNA with a constant-region primer produced TCR beta cDNA. Three-round nested multiplex PCR performed with slightly modified ARM-PCR produced the TCR beta libraries. Amplification in the first two PCR rounds was performed using TRBV1-TRBV30 forward primers and a C-beta reverse primer for around 11 cycles each. A single record per CDR3 protein comes from TCRdb applying MiXCR to the multiplex PCR reads. The profile covers about 310,000 distinct CDR3 sequences, with approximately 60% appearing a single time and roughly 8.6% taken by the ten largest. Sequencing was carried out using peripheral blood. The receptors derive from a man aged 35 to 55 with primary liver carcinoma and hepatitis B virus infection.

In this sample, this clonotype turned up a few times. The V gene is TRBV5-6, the J gene TRBJ2-7; TRBD1 is a possible D gene (5 bases). V was cut by 6 bases and J by 0 bases, with 13 bases left in between. Germline assignment: CDR1 SGHDT and CDR2 YYEEEE. The CDR3 is made up of 14 amino acids. The chain's CDR3 is CASTRTPSSYEQYF. CDR3 nucleotide sequence: TGTGCCAGCACCCGGACACCGAGCTCCTACGAGCAGTACTTC.

The V gene is TRBV20-1, the J gene TRBJ2-3, with TRBD1 identical over 8 bases. Germline CDR1 DFQATT, CDR2 SNEGSKA (reference sequence). J gave up 3 bases and V 6 bases, and 5 bases lay outside the gene matches. This CDR3 has 13 residues. This CDR3 reads CSAKRTGTDTQYF. The DNA for the CDR3 is TGCAGTGCAAAGAGGACAGGGACAGATACGCAGTATTTT.

Concerning this clonotype: A read error is possible here, since a much larger clone lies one base away. The chain joins TRBV29-1 to TRBJ1-1; tentatively, D is TRBD1 (5 bases). The CDR3 length is 14 residues. Germline CDR1 SQVTM, CDR2 ANQGSEA. The CDR3, as DNA: TGCAGCGTTTCATGGGGCCAGGTAAACAATGAAGCTTTCTTT. Its protein product is CSVSWGQVNNEAFF. The complete variable domain, with remaining parts taken from reference TRBV29-1 and TRBJ1-1, reads SAVISQKPSRDICQRGTSLTIQCQVDSQVTMMFWYRQQPGQSLTLIATANQGSEATYESGFVIDKFPISRPNLTFSTLTVSNMSPEDSSIYLCSVSWGQVNNEAFFGQGTRLTVV.

A word on this clonotype: Given a much more abundant clone one base away, this may be a read error. The chain couples TRBV29-1 to TRBJ2-5; D is undetermined. Germline lookup yields CDR1 SQVTM and CDR2 ANQGSEA. Between the trimmed V and J ends, which lost 4 bases and 2 bases, there was a span of 8 bases. The CDR3 is made up of 12 amino acids. The CDR3 is CSVGSLQETQYF. The CDR3 DNA is TGCAGCGTTGGAAGTCTTCAAGAGACCCAGTACTTC.

Worth noting for this clonotype: This clone may be a read error of a much larger clone one base away. The conserved phenylalanine or tryptophan normally closing the CDR3 is absent here, so this likely arose from a read error. The chain joins TRBV6-1 to TRBJ2-6; D perhaps matches TRBD2 (5 bases). Trimming took off 7 bases at V and 5 bases at J, with 18 bases between the two ends. Germline CDR1 MNHNS, CDR2 SASEGT. This CDR3 comprises 16 residues. The chain's CDR3 is CASTPGSAPRANVLTL. DNA for the CDR3: TGTGCCAGCACCCCTGGGAGTGCCCCCAGGGCCAACGTCCTGACTTTA.

On this clonotype itself: A read error may produce the germline difference seen at one junction end. The chain links TRBV5-4 to TRBJ2-3, with TRBD2 as a possible D gene (5 bases). The CDR3 sequence is 16 residues long. The V gene's germline CDR1 is SGHNT and CDR2 YYREEE (reference sequence). The chain's CDR3 is CARSFGLADFTDTQYF. CDR3 DNA sequence: TGTGCCCGCAGTTTCGGGCTAGCAGACTTCACAGATACGCAGTATTTT.

A word on this clonotype: An end of the junction does not agree with germline; a read error may underlie this. This chain links TRBV5-5 with TRBJ2-1; no clear D. Germline V lookup: CDR1 SGHKS, CDR2 YYEKEE (reference sequence). CDR3 length equals 13 residues. The DNA of the CDR3 is TGTGCCAGCAGCTTGGCCCTTTACAGTGAGCAGTTCTTC. This gives the protein CASSLALYSEQFF.

The V call is TRBV5-1, the J call TRBJ2-7, with 10 bases that match TRBD2. The CDR3 runs to 13 residues. CDR1 SGHRS and CDR2 YFSETQ come from the germline V gene. V lost 6 bases to trimming and J lost 4 bases; unmatched junction nucleotides: 4. As DNA, the CDR3 is TGCGCCAGCAACCCTAGCGGGAGTTACGAGCAGTACTTC. Translation: CASNPSGSYEQYF.

Note on this clonotype: Since a much larger clone is just one base distant, this may be a read error. The chain is built from TRBV6-6 and TRBJ2-7; TRBD2 might be the D (6 bases). Germline assignment: CDR1 MNHNY and CDR2 SVGAGI (reference sequence). The CDR3 has 13 amino acids. The CDR3 loop reads CDSSREMRYEQYF. The CDR3 DNA follows: TGTGACAGCTCCCGGGAGATGAGGTACGAGCAGTACTTC.

The sample holds a few counts of this clonotype. Being one base from a much bigger clone, this may be a read error. V usage is TRBV6-2 or TRBV6-3 and J usage is TRBJ2-5, with 13 bases aligning to TRBD2. The CDR3 contains 16 residues. Germline CDR1 is MNHEY and CDR2 is SVGEGT. The CDR3 bases are TGTGCCGGCAGCGGACTAGCGGGAGCGGGGCGAGAGACCCAGTACTTC. This codes for CAGSGLAGAGRETQYF.

This chain connects TRBV18 to TRBJ2-2, with 11 bases fitting TRBD2. Germline CDR1 reads KGHSH; CDR2 reads LQKENI. J was trimmed by 4 bases and V by 2 bases; bases with no gene match: 9. The CDR3 is 18 amino acids. CDR3 sequence reads: CASSPRTSGSGSTGELFF. The DNA for the CDR3 is TGTGCCAGCTCACCAAGGACTAGCGGGTCTGGGAGCACCGGGGAGCTGTTTTTT.

The chain employs TRBV11-2 and TRBJ2-1; tentatively, D is TRBD2 (5 bases). V lost 7 bases, J lost 12 bases, and 16 bases lay in between. Germline V lookup: CDR1 SGHAT, CDR2 FQNNGV. The CDR3 runs 12 residues. This chain's CDR3 is CASNSPSLGQFF. For the CDR3, the DNA is TGTGCCAGCAACTCCCCTAGCCTTGGGCAGTTCTTC.

With regard to this clonotype: Its ends do not fully match the called genes, so a read error is possible. V gene TRBV28 combines with J gene TRBJ2-7; no firm D call. The CDR3 runs 14 residues. The germline V gene has CDR1 MDHEN and CDR2 SYDVKM. CDR3 sequence reads: CDSSPPPAGNEQYF. CDR3 DNA: TGTGACAGCAGTCCGCCCCCAGCCGGCAACGAGCAGTACTTC. Based on the CDR3 plus reference TRBV28 and TRBJ2-7, the full variable domain is DVKVTQSSRYLVKRTGEKVFLECVQDMDHENMFWYRQDPGLGLRLIYFSYDVKMKEKGDIPEGYSVSREKKERFSLILESASTNQTSMYLCDSSPPPAGNEQYFGPGTRLTVT.

The rearrangement joins TRBV11-1 to TRBJ1-1, with TRBD1 matching 10 bases. The CDR3 has 14 residues. Unmatched junction bases numbered 14, after V lost 8 bases and J lost 11 bases. Germline V gene sequence: CDR1 SGHAT, CDR2 FQDESV (reference sequence). CDR3 nucleotides: TGTGCCAGCGGCCCTCGCACCGGGACAGGGGACGCTTTCTTT. This translates into CASGPRTGTGDAFF.

This clonotype occurred a few times. The chain carries TRBV5-4 and TRBJ1-2; 7 nucleotides align to TRBD1. CDR1 and CDR2 from the germline V gene are SGHNT and YYREEE (reference sequence). The CDR3 totals 15 residues. Trimming removed 4 bases from V and 2 bases from J; junction bases left unmatched: 8. CDR3 nucleotide sequence: TGTGCCAGCAGCAGGACCGGGACAGAGAACTATGGCTACACCTTC. Translation gives CASSRTGTENYGYTF.

About this clonotype: This clone may be a read error of a much larger clone one base away. The chain joins TRBV23-1 to TRBJ2-3; 11 nucleotides match TRBD2. TRBV23-1 is an ORF for which the function is uncertain. The CDR3 totals 20 residues. CDR3: CTSSQSQLAGAPRVSDTQYF. DNA for the CDR3: TGCACCAGCAGTCAATCGCAACTAGCGGGAGCCCCCCGGGTGTCAGATACGCAGTATTTT.

This clonotype has just a few counts. The chain has TRBV4-1 and TRBJ1-5; 8 bases are shared with TRBD1. The CDR3 sequence is 15 residues long. Unmatched junction bases numbered 3, after V lost 4 bases and J lost 1 base. Germline CDR1 and CDR2: MGHRA and YSYEKL. The CDR3 coding sequence is TGCGCCAGCAGCCCGGGACAGGCGAGCAATCAGCCCCAGCATTTT. Translated: CASSPGQASNQPQHF.

This clonotype was counted a single time. One end of the junction is discordant with germline, which a read error may explain. The CDR3 sequence: CASSLGQGGLMNTEAFF. The DNA for the CDR3 is TGTGCCAGTAGCTTGGGCCAGGGGGGACTCATGAACACTGAAGCTTTCTTT. The chain uses TRBV11-2 and TRBJ1-1; 7 bases fit TRBD1. This CDR3 has 17 residues. Germline values: CDR1 SGHAT, CDR2 FQNNGV.

This clonotype was observed once. A much larger clone is a single base away; this may be a read error. The conserved phenylalanine or tryptophan normally closing the CDR3 is absent here, so this likely arose from a read error. The chain uses TRBV4-1 and TRBJ2-2, with TRBD2 as a possible D gene (5 bases). CDR3 length: 11 amino acids. Germline V CDR1 and CDR2: MGHRA, YSYEKL. V was shortened by 8 bases and J by 7 bases, with 8 bases between the two germline ends. The CDR3 reads CASAGGGELFC. The DNA for the CDR3 is TGCGCCAGCGCGGGTGGCGGGGAGCTGTTTTGT.

As to this clonotype: The junction does not match germline at one end; this may be a read error. This rearrangement joins TRBV11-1 to TRBJ2-7, with 8 bases aligning to TRBD1. From germline, CDR1 is SGHAT and CDR2 FQDESV (reference sequence). The CDR3 length is 16 residues. The CDR3 protein is CASSSRPGQGSYDQYF. The CDR3 DNA reads as TGTGCCAGCAGCTCTCGTCCAGGACAGGGTTCCTACGACCAGTACTTC.

This clonotype was recorded many times. CDR3 amino acids: CASSRAGGTDTQYF. The CDR3 DNA reads as TGTGCCAGCAGCCGGGCAGGGGGGACAGATACGCAGTATTTT. This rearrangement joins TRBV11-3 to TRBJ2-3, with a possible D match to TRBD1 (7 bases). The V end was cut by 5 bases, the J end by 3 bases, with 12 bases between. The CDR3 is made up of 14 amino acids. Germline V gene sequence: CDR1 SGHNT, CDR2 YENEEA.